One sample yielded the 26 T cell receptor beta chains listed below, sequenced in a study of early T cells in non-severe SARS-CoV-2 infection (dated by TCRdb to the early 2020s). Library preparation used 5' RACE. Reads for this sample came from a NextSeq 500. The public reads were run again by TCRdb, first through fastp at Q25 and then through MiXCR, and only productive beta chains were kept. CDR3 protein sequences are deduplicated, and each keeps its most common genes and DNA. In this sample the table shows roughly 48,000 distinct CDR3 sequences, 7% to 9% of which occur a single time. The ten largest clones represent about 9.4% of the sample. The material sequenced was whole blood. These receptors all come from an adult who was a healthcare worker with PCR-confirmed SARS-CoV-2 infection or an uninfected control (not recorded which).

In its sample, this clonotype was seen once. V usage is TRBV20-1 and J usage is TRBJ1-6; TRBD1 agrees at 7 bases. This CDR3 spans 14 amino acids. Unmatched junction bases numbered 7, after V lost 5 bases and J lost 6 bases. Germline CDR1 and CDR2: DFQATT and SNEGSKA (reference sequence). The CDR3 reads CSAARTGANSPLHF. The CDR3 region has the DNA TGCAGTGCTGCCCGGACAGGCGCTAATTCACCCCTCCACTTT.

This clonotype has at least ten counts. This sequence joins TRBV15 and TRBJ2-7; D is tentatively TRBD1 or TRBD2 (7 bases each). Germline loops: CDR1 LNHNV, CDR2 YYDKDF (reference sequence). V was shortened by 5 bases and J by 2 bases, with 16 bases between the two germline ends. This CDR3 spans 15 amino acids. This CDR3 is CATSRSGRGPYEQYF. The DNA of the CDR3 is TGTGCCACCAGCCGATCTGGGAGGGGGCCCTACGAGCAGTACTTC.

V gene TRBV3-1 combines with J gene TRBJ2-6; D unresolved. Per the germline V gene, CDR1 is LGHDT and CDR2 is YNNKEL (reference sequence). This CDR3 is 17 amino acids long. The V end lost 0 bases, the J end lost 0 bases, and 9 bases lay between the germline ends. CDR3 region: CASSQEGTFSGANVLTF. Written as DNA, the CDR3 is TGTGCCAGCAGCCAAGAGGGCACCTTCTCTGGGGCCAACGTCCTGACTTTC.

The gene calls are TRBV29-1 and TRBJ1-1; no definite D call. The CDR3 consists of 10 residues. Germline V lookup: CDR1 SQVTM, CDR2 ANQGSEA. V lost 0 bases and J 7 bases, leaving 3 bases between the germline ends. This CDR3 reads CSVEDFEAFF. The CDR3 bases are TGCAGCGTTGAAGATTTTGAAGCTTTCTTT.

This clonotype was counted only a few times. The chain employs TRBV19 and TRBJ1-5; TRBD1 might be the D (5 bases). V lost 7 bases and J 7 bases, leaving 14 bases between the germline ends. CDR1 is LNHDA and CDR2 is SQIVND in the germline V gene (reference sequence). The CDR3 sequence is 13 residues long. This chain's CDR3 is CASTQGGSQPQHF. CDR3 bases: TGTGCCAGTACCCAGGGCGGTAGCCAGCCCCAGCATTTT.

The chain carries TRBV6-1 and TRBJ2-7; 8 nucleotides match TRBD1. This CDR3 region has 13 residues. Germline CDR1 and CDR2: MNHNS and SASEGT. Trimming at V came to 4 bases and at J to 2 bases, leaving 1 base not matched to a gene. The CDR3 reads CASSVGQAYEQYF. The CDR3 nucleotides are TGTGCCAGCAGTGTGGGACAGGCCTACGAGCAGTACTTC.

This clonotype came up a few times. The J gene is TRBJ1-6, the V gene TRBV6-5, with D tentatively TRBD1 (5 bases). The CDR3 length is 15 residues. Germline CDR1 MNHEY, CDR2 SVGAGI. Trimming removed 2 bases from V and 8 bases from J, with 13 bases in between. Written as DNA, the CDR3 is TGTGCCAGCAGTTACCAACGACAGCGAGATTCACCCCTCCACTTT. This sequence encodes CASSYQRQRDSPLHF.

This chain links TRBV9 with TRBJ2-3; TRBD2 matches at 8 bases. With V trimmed by 1 base and J by 1 base, 5 bases remained unmatched. CDR1 is SGDLS and CDR2 is YYNGEE in the germline V gene. This CDR3 comprises 16 residues. Here the CDR3 reads CASSVKGSGGTDTQYF. The CDR3 DNA reads TGTGCCAGCAGCGTAAAGGGTAGCGGGGGCACAGATACGCAGTATTTT.

The J gene is TRBJ2-7, the V gene TRBV12-3 or TRBV12-4; TRBD1 matches at 9 bases. The CDR3 sequence is 16 residues long. Trimming took 5 bases from V and 0 from J; bases not matched to a gene: 8. CDR3 DNA sequence: TGTGCCAGCAGTCCAAATGGACAGGGGCTCTCCTACGAGCAGTACTTC. It codes for CASSPNGQGLSYEQYF.

This clonotype was observed a few times. The chain links TRBV6-6 to TRBJ2-2; TRBD2 matches 13 bases. Germline-derived CDR1 and CDR2 are MNHNY and SVGAGI (reference sequence). The CDR3 has 19 residues. V shed 4 bases and J 3 bases; nucleotides not matched to a gene: 11. CDR3 nucleotides: TGTGCCAGCAGTTTCCCCCCTACTAGCGGGAGGGCGTACACCGGGGAGCTGTTTTTT. As protein: CASSFPPTSGRAYTGELFF.

This clonotype has ten or more counts. This chain links TRBV9 with TRBJ2-3; D perhaps matches TRBD1 (5 bases). The CDR3 extends over 16 amino acids. Trimming took 0 bases from V and 0 from J, leaving 11 bases between them. In germline, CDR1 is SGDLS, CDR2 YYNGEE. Written as DNA, the CDR3 is TGTGCCAGCAGCGTAGGGGGCACTCCTAGCACAGATACGCAGTATTTT. This sequence encodes CASSVGGTPSTDTQYF.

This clonotype appeared a few times. V is TRBV5-1 and J is TRBJ1-1; no firm D call. CDR3 length: 12 amino acids. Germline CDR1 reads SGHRS; CDR2 reads YFSETQ. V lost 4 bases and J 3 bases, leaving 7 bases between the germline ends. CDR3 region: CASSARDTEAFF. The DNA for the CDR3 is TGCGCCAGCAGCGCCCGGGACACTGAAGCTTTCTTT.

V gene TRBV5-1 combines with J gene TRBJ1-4; D not certain. Germline CDR1 SGHRS, CDR2 YFSETQ. The germline V and J ends were trimmed by 4 bases and 11 bases, with 15 bases remaining between them. The CDR3 is made up of 13 amino acids. For the CDR3, the DNA is TGCGCCAGCAGCCCGGACCCTAGGAAGAAACTGTTTTTT. Protein: CASSPDPRKKLFF.

This rearrangement joins TRBV6-6 to TRBJ1-1; 7 positions agree with TRBD1. CDR1 and CDR2 from the germline V gene are MNHNY and SVGAGI (reference sequence). CDR3 length: 13 amino acids. With 7 bases clipped from V and 4 bases from J, the junction kept 6 bases outside the gene matches. The CDR3 protein is CASNRGLGTEAFF. Here the CDR3 DNA reads TGTGCCAGCAACAGGGGTTTAGGCACTGAAGCTTTCTTT.

The table lists this clonotype with many counts. V and J are TRBV6-1 and TRBJ1-1; D gene unclear. The germline V gene has CDR1 MNHNS and CDR2 SASEGT. The V and J ends lost 6 bases and 0 bases respectively, with 11 bases between them. CDR3 size: 14 residues. CDR3 loop: CASRGSLVNTEAFF. CDR3 sequence (DNA): TGTGCCAGCAGAGGATCGCTCGTGAACACTGAAGCTTTCTTT.

This clonotype was found many times. The V and J genes are TRBV5-1 and TRBJ2-7; D gene uncertain. Trimming took 4 bases from V and 4 from J, leaving 12 bases between them. From germline, CDR1 is SGHRS and CDR2 YFSETQ. CDR3 length: 13 amino acids. The CDR3 nucleotides read TGCGCCAGCAGCCCTTCCGGGTGGTACGAGCAGTACTTC. As protein: CASSPSGWYEQYF.

The table lists this clonotype with a few counts. The CDR3 DNA reads as TGTGCCAGCAGCCAAGATTGGAGGGGAGCTAACTATGGCTACACCTTC. Residues: CASSQDWRGANYGYTF. The chain employs TRBV3-2 and TRBJ1-2. TRBV3-2 is a pseudogene. The CDR3 is 16 amino acids.

This clonotype appeared a few times. V is TRBV28 and J is TRBJ1-4; perhaps TRBD1 as D (6 bases). This CDR3 spans 14 amino acids. The V end lost 5 bases, the J end lost 8 bases, and 15 bases lay between the germline ends. Germline CDR1 and CDR2: MDHEN and SYDVKM. CDR3 DNA: TGTGCCAGCAGTCCCCACGGGACAAGGGAAAAACTGTTTTTT. This translates into CASSPHGTREKLFF.

This clonotype was detected only a few times. The chain uses TRBV5-6 and TRBJ2-5; D is unresolved. From germline, CDR1 is SGHDT and CDR2 YYEEEE. Between the trimmed V and J ends, which lost 6 bases and 3 bases, there was a span of 24 bases. The CDR3 runs to 17 residues. The CDR3 sequence: CASTYAQFQTLKETQYF. The CDR3 DNA reads as TGTGCCAGCACCTACGCACAGTTCCAAACCCTAAAAGAGACCCAGTACTTC.

This clonotype was counted ten times or more. V is TRBV4-1 and J is TRBJ2-7; the D gene is possibly TRBD1 (6 bases). CDR3 size: 15 residues. CDR1 and CDR2 from the germline V gene are MGHRA and YSYEKL. V was trimmed by 4 bases and J by 4 bases, leaving 17 bases between them. CDR3 DNA sequence: TGCGCCAGCAGCCTGTTGTGGGGGCTGACTTACGAGCAGTACTTC. Translating it yields CASSLLWGLTYEQYF.

The chain carries TRBV7-2 and TRBJ2-5, with 14 bases matching TRBD2. V was pared by 3 bases and J by 3 bases, with 3 bases of the junction left unmatched. The CDR3 contains 16 residues. Germline-derived CDR1 and CDR2 are SGHTA and FQGNSA. The CDR3: CASSFLTSGREETQYF. The CDR3 nucleotides are TGTGCCAGCAGCTTTTTGACTAGCGGGAGGGAAGAGACCCAGTACTTC.

This clonotype was observed at least ten times. The chain is built from TRBV4-2 and TRBJ1-5, with TRBD1 identical over 10 bases. With V trimmed by 1 base and J by 7 bases, 10 bases remained unmatched. Germline CDR1 LGHNA, CDR2 YNFKEQ. The CDR3 length is 17 residues. The CDR3 coding sequence is TGTGCCAGCAGCCAAGGGACGGGACAGGGGAAGTGGCAGCCCCAGCATTTT. Its translation is CASSQGTGQGKWQPQHF.

The V gene is TRBV12-3 or TRBV12-4, the J gene TRBJ2-3; 11 nucleotides align to TRBD2. J gave up 0 bases and V 5 bases, and 7 bases lay outside the gene matches. CDR3 length equals 17 residues. In DNA form, the CDR3 reads TGTGCCAGCAGTCGGTCTAGCGGGGGGACCAGCACAGATACGCAGTATTTT. Its protein is CASSRSSGGTSTDTQYF.

The V call is TRBV20-1, the J call TRBJ1-2; 7 positions match TRBD1. CDR1 and CDR2 from the germline V gene are DFQATT and SNEGSKA (reference sequence). V was clipped by 5 bases and J by 3 bases; unmatched bases: 6. CDR3 size: 13 residues. Here the CDR3 DNA reads TGCAGTGCTGGAGGACAGGCCCACTATGGCTACACCTTC. As protein: CSAGGQAHYGYTF.

Worth noting for this clonotype: At one of its ends the junction is not consistent with the germline gene, which may arise from a read error. The chain links TRBV11-3 to TRBJ2-1, with TRBD2 identical over 9 bases. The CDR3 covers 16 residues. Germline values: CDR1 SGHNT, CDR2 YENEEA. Here the CDR3 reads CDSSLGIAGARNEQFF. In DNA, the CDR3 is TGTGACAGCAGCTTAGGAATAGCGGGAGCGCGCAATGAGCAGTTCTTC.

This clonotype occurred a few times. This chain joins TRBV29-1 and TRBJ2-5; no reliable D call. Germline V gene sequence: CDR1 SQVTM, CDR2 ANQGSEA. The CDR3 length is 13 residues. Between the trimmed V and J ends, which lost 2 bases and 1 base, there was a span of 8 bases. The CDR3 DNA reads as TGCAGCGTTGAAATAGGCAGCCAAGAGACCCAGTACTTC. Amino acids: CSVEIGSQETQYF.